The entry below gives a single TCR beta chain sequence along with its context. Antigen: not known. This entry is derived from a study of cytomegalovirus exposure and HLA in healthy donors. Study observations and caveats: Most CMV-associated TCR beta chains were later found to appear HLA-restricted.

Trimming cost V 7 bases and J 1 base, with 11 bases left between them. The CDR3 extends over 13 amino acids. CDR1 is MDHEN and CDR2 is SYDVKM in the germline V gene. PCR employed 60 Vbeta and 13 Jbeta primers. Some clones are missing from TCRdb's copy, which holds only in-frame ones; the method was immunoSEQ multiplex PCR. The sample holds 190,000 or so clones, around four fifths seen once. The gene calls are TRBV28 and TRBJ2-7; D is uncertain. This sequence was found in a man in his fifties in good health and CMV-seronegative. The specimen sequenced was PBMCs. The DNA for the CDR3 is TGTGCCAGCACCCGCCAGGCTTCCTACGAGCAGTACTTC. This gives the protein CASTRQASYEQYF.